This T cell receptor beta chain was documented in a study of blood T cell repertoires in COVID-19. Clones were sequenced by immunoSEQ multiplex PCR, and TCRdb holds only the in-frame ones, with some missing. The table has 55,000 to 70,000 clones, 75% to 95% seen once. The germline CDR1 and CDR2 sequences are KGHSH and LQKENI. The CDR3 extends over 16 amino acids. After removal of 2 bases from V and 8 bases from J, the junction contained 11 bases not matched to a gene. The chain links TRBV18 to TRBJ2-1, with 8 bases lining up with TRBD2. Sequenced material: peripheral blood. The TCR was taken from a man in his 60s with acute or convalescent COVID-19. CDR3 nucleotides: TGTGCCAGCTCACCAGAAATAGCAGCGGGAGCAGATGAGCAGTTCTTC. Its translation is CASSPEIAAGADEQFF. Full variable domain (rest looked up from reference TRBV18 and TRBJ2-1): NAGVMQNPRHLVRRRGQEARLRCSPMKGHSHVYWYRQLPEEGLKFMVYLQKENIIDESGMPKERFSAEFPKEGPSILRIQQVVRGDSAAYFCASSPEIAAGADEQFFGPGTRLTVL.